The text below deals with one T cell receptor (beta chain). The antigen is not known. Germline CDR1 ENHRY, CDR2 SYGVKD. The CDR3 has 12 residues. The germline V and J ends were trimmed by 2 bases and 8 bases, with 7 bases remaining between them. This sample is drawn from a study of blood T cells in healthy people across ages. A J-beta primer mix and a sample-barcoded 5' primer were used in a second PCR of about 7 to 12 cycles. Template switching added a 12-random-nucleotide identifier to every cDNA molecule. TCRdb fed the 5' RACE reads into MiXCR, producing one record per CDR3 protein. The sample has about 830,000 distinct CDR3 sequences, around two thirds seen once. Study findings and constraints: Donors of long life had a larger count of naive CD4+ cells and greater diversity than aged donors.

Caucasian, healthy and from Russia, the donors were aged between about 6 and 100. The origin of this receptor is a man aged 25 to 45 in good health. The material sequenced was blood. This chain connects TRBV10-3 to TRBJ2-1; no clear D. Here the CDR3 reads CAISEIIDEQFF. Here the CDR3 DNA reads TGTGCCATCAGTGAGATTATAGATGAGCAGTTCTTC.